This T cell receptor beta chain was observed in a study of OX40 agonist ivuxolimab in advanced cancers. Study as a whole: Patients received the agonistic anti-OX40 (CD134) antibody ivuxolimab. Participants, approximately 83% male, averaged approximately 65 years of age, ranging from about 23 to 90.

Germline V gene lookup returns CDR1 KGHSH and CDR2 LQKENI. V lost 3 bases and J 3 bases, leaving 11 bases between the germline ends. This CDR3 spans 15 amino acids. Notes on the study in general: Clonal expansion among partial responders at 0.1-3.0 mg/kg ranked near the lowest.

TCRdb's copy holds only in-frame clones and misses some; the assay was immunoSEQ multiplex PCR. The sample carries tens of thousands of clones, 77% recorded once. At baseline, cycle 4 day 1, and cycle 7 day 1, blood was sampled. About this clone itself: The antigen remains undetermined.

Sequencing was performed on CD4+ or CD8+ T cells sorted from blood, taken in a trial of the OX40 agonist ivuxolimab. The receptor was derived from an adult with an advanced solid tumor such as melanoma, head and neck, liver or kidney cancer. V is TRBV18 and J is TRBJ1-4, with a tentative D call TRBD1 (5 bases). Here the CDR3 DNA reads TGTGCCAGCTCACCCGGGCCGGGGCCTAATGAAAAACTGTTTTTT. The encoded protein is CASSPGPGPNEKLFF.